This TCR beta chain was obtained from a study of regulatory T cells in long-lasting Graves disease. Time point specified: persistent/refractory GD, antithyroid drugs over 5 years with positive TRAb. Making the TCR library involved RNA that had been extracted from PBMCs. To make TCR beta libraries, researchers used iRepertoire HTBI primers and Arm-PCR of CDR3 regions. TCRdb processed the multiplex PCR reads anew with MiXCR; each CDR3 protein has one entry. The sample holds 400,000 or so distinct CDR3 sequences; around 24% are singletons and the top ten take approximately 25%. The sequence was collected from a female donor with Graves disease. The sequencing used peripheral blood mononuclear cells (PBMCs), collected when the disease was refractory, from a patient treated with antithyroid drugs.

The CDR3 region has the DNA TGTGCCAGCAGCCAAGGGCCGGGACAGTCCTACGAGCAGTACTTC. Encoded protein: CASSQGPGQSYEQYF. The chain carries TRBV3-1 and TRBJ2-7; TRBD1 aligns across 7 bases. Unmatched junction bases numbered 4, after V lost 1 base and J lost 1 base. CDR3 length equals 15 residues. From germline, CDR1 is LGHDT and CDR2 YNNKEL (reference sequence).